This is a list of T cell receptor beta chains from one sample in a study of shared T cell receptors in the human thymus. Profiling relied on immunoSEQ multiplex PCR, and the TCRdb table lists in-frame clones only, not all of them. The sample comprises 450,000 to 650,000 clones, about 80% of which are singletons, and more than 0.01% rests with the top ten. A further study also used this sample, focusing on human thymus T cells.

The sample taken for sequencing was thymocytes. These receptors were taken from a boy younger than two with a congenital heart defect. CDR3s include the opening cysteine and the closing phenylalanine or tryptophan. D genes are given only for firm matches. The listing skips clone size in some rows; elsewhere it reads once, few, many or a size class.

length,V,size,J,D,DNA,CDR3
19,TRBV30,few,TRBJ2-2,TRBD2,TGTGCCTGGAGTCCCGGAGGACTAGCGGGAGGTGGTGGCACCGGGGAGCTGTTTTTT,CAWSPGGLAGGGGTGELFF
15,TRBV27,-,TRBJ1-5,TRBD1,TGTGCCAGCAGTTGCGGACAGGGCGACAATCAGCCCCAGCATTTT,CASSCGQGDNQPQHF
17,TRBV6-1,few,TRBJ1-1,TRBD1,TGTGCCAGCAGTGACCGTCGACAGGGCCCCGCGGGTACTGAAGCTTTCTTT,CASSDRRQGPAGTEAFF
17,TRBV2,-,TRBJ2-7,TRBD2,TGTGCCAGCAGTGAACCAGGGTGGACTAGCGGGAGGGGCGAGCAGTACTTC,CASSEPGWTSGRGEQYF
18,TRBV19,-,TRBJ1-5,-,TGTGCCAGTAGTCCCCACGCCCGGGATCCTTGGGGTAATCAGCCCCAGCATTTT,CASSPHARDPWGNQPQHF
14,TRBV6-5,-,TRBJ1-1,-,TGTGCCAGCAGTTACACAGGGCCGGGCACTGAAGCTTTCTTT,CASSYTGPGTEAFF
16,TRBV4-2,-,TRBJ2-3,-,TGTGCCAGCAGCCAAAGCAGGGTGCGCCCGACAGATACGCAGTATTTT,CASSQSRVRPTDTQYF
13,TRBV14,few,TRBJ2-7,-,TGTGCCAGCAGCCAAGAGGCCCAGTACGAGCAGTACTTC,CASSQEAQYEQYF
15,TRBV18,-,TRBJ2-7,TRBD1,TGTGCCAGCTCATCGGACAGGGGCCAGGGCTACGAGCAGTACTTC,CASSSDRGQGYEQYF
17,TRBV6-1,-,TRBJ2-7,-,TGTGCCAGCAGTGAAAGGAGGGGACGGCCCCTGACGGACGAGCAGTACTTC,CASSERRGRPLTDEQYF
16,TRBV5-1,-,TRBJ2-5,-,TGCGCCAGCAGCCCCCCCCCGAGGGAGGCTCAAGAGACCCAGTACTTC,CASSPPPREAQETQYF
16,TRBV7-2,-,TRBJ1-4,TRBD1,TGTGCCAGCAGCCCATCTTACAGGGGGCGAAGTGAAAAACTGTTTTTT,CASSPSYRGRSEKLFF
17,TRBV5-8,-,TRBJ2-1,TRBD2,TGTGCCAGCAGCGGCCGCCCCGGGACTAGCGTTATGGATGAGCAGTTCTTC,CASSGRPGTSVMDEQFF
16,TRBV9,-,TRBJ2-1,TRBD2,TGTGCCAGCAGCCCCCCATACCTAGCGGCCTTAAATGAGCAGTTCTTC,CASSPPYLAALNEQFF
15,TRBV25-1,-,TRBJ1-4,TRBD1,TGTGCCAGCAGTGAGAATCAGGGGGCCGGTGAAAAACTGTTTTTT,CASSENQGAGEKLFF
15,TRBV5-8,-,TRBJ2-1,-,TGTGCCAGCAGCTTTCAGGGAGGCTCGGGCAATGAGCAGTTCTTC,CASSFQGGSGNEQFF
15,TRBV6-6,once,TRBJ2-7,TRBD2,TGTGCCAGCAGTACCTCTAGCGGAGGGGAATGGGAGCAGTACTTC,CASSTSSGGEWEQYF
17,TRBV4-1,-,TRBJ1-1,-,TGCGCCAGCAGCCAAGATTCGGCGGAAGAGGGGAACACTGAAGCTTTCTTT,CASSQDSAEEGNTEAFF
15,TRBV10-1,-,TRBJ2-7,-,TGCGCCAGCAGTGAGTTTTTCCGGGTTAGCAACGAGCAGTACTTC,CASSEFFRVSNEQYF
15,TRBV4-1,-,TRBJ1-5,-,TGCGCCAGCAGCCAAGCGAGCGGGACCAATCAGCCCCAGCATTTT,CASSQASGTNQPQHF
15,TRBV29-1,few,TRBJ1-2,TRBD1,TGCAGCGCCGCCGGGGACAGGGGTGAAGCAGATGGCTACACCTTC,CSAAGDRGEADGYTF
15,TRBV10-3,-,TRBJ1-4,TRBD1,TGTGCCATCAGTGCCGACAGGGCAACTAATGAAAAACTGTTTTTT,CAISADRATNEKLFF